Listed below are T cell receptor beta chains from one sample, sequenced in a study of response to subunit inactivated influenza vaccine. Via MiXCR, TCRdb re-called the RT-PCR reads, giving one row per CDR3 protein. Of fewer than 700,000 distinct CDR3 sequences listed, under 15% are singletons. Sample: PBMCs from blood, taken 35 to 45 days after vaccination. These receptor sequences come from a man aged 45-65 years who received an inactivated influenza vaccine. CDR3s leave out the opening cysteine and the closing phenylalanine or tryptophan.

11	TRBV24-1	ATSQGAKYEQY
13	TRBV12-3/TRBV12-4	ASSSPGVVNTEAF
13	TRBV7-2	ASSPGGGLTSSQY
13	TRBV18	ASSPPAWPGNEQF
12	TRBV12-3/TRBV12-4	ASRATGPGNIQY
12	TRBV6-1	ASSNSGRNYEQY
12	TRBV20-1	SARPRVRAGELF
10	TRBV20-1	SARSAGDEAF
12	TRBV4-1	ASSQQGNTGELF
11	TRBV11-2	ASSLGGVQPQH
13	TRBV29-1	SVATGTGNTGELF
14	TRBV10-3	AISGIPSGFRDEQF
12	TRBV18	ASSPPGLTDTQY
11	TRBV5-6	ASSSSATDTQY
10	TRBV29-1	SVRGAATEAF
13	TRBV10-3	AISTIGDRENGYT
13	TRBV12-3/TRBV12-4	ASTLGQGRTDTQY
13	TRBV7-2	ASSFRSPTTDTQY
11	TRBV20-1	SASDGRGTEAF
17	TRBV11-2	ASSTRTGSVRSGANVLT
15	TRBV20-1	SARDHSTRASNQPQH
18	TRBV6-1	ASSGGSTRVWPSLSDTQY
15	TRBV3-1	ASSQVTGPYSGNTIY
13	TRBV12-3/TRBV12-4	ASSLALRKKETQY
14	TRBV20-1	SAREGGRGNYNEQF
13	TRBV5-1	ASSLAPAGNNEQF
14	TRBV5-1	ASSHSLASGTDTQY
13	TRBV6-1	ASSDWQYSNQPQH
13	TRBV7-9	ASSREAILTDTQY
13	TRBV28	ASTVGGVGIYGYT
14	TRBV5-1	ASSGSGKIVYNEQF
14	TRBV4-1	ASSQEIAGLLYEQY
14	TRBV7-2	ASSLIEGHKRETQY
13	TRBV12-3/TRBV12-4	ASSPGHGSGNTIY
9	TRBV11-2	ASSLGGQHY
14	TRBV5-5	ASSLAATVSNQPQH
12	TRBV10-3	AISEGLGNQPQH
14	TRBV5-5	ASSGGVSGYSYEQY
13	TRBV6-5	ASSYSDLAAYEQY
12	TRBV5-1	ASSSGIPNYGYT